Following are 5 T cell receptor beta chains from one sample sequenced in a study of CD8 T cells in Susac syndrome. An amount of RNA that ranged from 0.5 to 1 ug was reverse transcribed with random hexamers. TCRdb itself ran the immunoSEQ multiplex PCR reads through MiXCR, one entry per CDR3 protein. In the table there are 100,000 to 150,000 distinct CDR3 sequences, 80% to 95% of which are singletons. The specimen was CD8+ T cells from PBMCs. Receptor source: a human donor with multiple sclerosis.

This chain connects TRBV9 to TRBJ1-1; maybe TRBD1 (5 bases). The germline CDR1 and CDR2 sequences are SGDLS and YYNGEE. The ends were cut back, 3 bases at V and 10 bases at J, with 16 bases in the middle. CDR3 length: 13 amino acids. CDR3 sequence (DNA): TGTGCCAGCAGCGGGGGGGTTTACCCCGGAGCTTTCTTT. Translated: CASSGGVYPGAFF.

The V gene is TRBV9, the J gene TRBJ2-7, with D perhaps matching TRBD1 (6 bases). Germline CDR1 SGDLS, CDR2 YYNGEE. CDR3 length: 14 amino acids. Deletions cut 4 bases from V and 2 bases from J, with 13 bases between. CDR3 in DNA: TGTGCCAGCAGCTACGGACAGACTACCTACGAGCAGTACTTC. The encoded protein is CASSYGQTTYEQYF.

CDR3 DNA: TGTGCCAGCAGCCCCCATGAGCGGGGAAACATTCAGTACTTC. Its protein product is CASSPHERGNIQYF. The chain joins TRBV9 to TRBJ2-4, with 7 bases that match TRBD2. Germline CDR1 SGDLS, CDR2 YYNGEE. CDR3 size: 14 residues. Trimming at V came to 4 bases and at J to 6 bases, leaving 7 bases not matched to a gene.

This clonotype was counted a single time. The chain has TRBV3-1 and TRBJ2-4; 15 nucleotides agree with TRBD2. The CDR3 has 16 residues. Germline values: CDR1 LGHDT, CDR2 YNNKEL (reference sequence). Germline trimming cut 4 bases from V and 3 bases from J; bases unmatched to any gene: 1. For the CDR3, the DNA is TGTGCCAGCAGCCCGGGACTAGCGGGGGGCAAAAACATTCAGTACTTC. Its translation: CASSPGLAGGKNIQYF. The whole variable domain, remainder taken from reference TRBV3-1 and TRBJ2-4, is DTAVSQTPKYLVTQMGNDKSIKCEQNLGHDTMYWYKQDSKKFLKIMFSYNNKELIINETVPNRFSPKSPDKAHLNLHINSLELGDSAVYFCASSPGLAGGKNIQYFGAGTRLSVL.

This rearrangement joins TRBV5-1 to TRBJ2-2; possibly TRBD1 or TRBD2 for D (5 bases each). CDR1 and CDR2 (germline): SGHRS, YFSETQ. The CDR3 is made up of 19 amino acids. V was trimmed by 3 bases and J by 1 base, leaving 22 bases between them. In DNA form, the CDR3 reads TGCGCCAGCAGCTCCCAGGACGGATGGGGGTTACTGAACACCGGGGAGCTGTTTTTT. Its protein product is CASSSQDGWGLLNTGELFF.